This is a list of T cell receptor beta chains from one sample in a study of blood T cells in healthy people across ages. TCRdb recomputed calls from the 5' RACE reads with MiXCR, one row per CDR3 protein. The sample has 1.8 million or so distinct CDR3 sequences; 30% to 40% are singletons. Sequencing was done on a sample of blood. The receptors derive from a human donor in good health. CDR3s include the opening cysteine and the closing phenylalanine or tryptophan. D genes are given only for firm matches. Clone size appears in some rows only: once, few, many, or a class for an expanded clone.

J gene | V gene | clone size | D gene | CDR3 DNA | CDR3 protein
TRBJ2-7 | TRBV5-6 | few | TRBD1 | TGTGCCAGCAGCAACGGGACAGGGTCAGTCGAGCAGTACTTC | CASSNGTGSVEQYF
TRBJ2-5 | TRBV20-1 | - | - | TGCAGTGCTAGAAGGTCCGGCGTTACGGAGACCCAGTACTTC | CSARRSGVTETQYF
TRBJ1-1 | TRBV5-1 | - | - | TGCGCCAGCGGAGGGGAGAGGAGCACTGAAGCTTTCTTT | CASGGERSTEAFF
TRBJ2-2 | TRBV7-2 | - | - | TGTGCCAGCAGCCCAAGTACAGAAATTGTCGACACCGGGGAGCTGTTTTTT | CASSPSTEIVDTGELFF
TRBJ1-3 | TRBV11-2 | - | - | TGTGCCAGCAGTAACGGGATGACCAGAAACACCATATATTTT | CASSNGMTRNTIYF
TRBJ2-3 | TRBV13 | - | - | TGTGCCAGCAGCTCAAGGCACTTCCAAGAGACCCAGTATTTT | CASSSRHFQETQYF
TRBJ2-1 | TRBV29-1 | - | TRBD1 | TGCAGCGTTGAAGATGGAAAGGGGGCTACCTACAATGAGCAGTTCTTC | CSVEDGKGATYNEQFF
TRBJ1-2 | TRBV4-1 | - | TRBD1 | TGCGCCAGCAGCCAGCGACAGGGGCCCTTTGGCTACACCTTC | CASSQRQGPFGYTF
TRBJ2-7 | TRBV20-1 | few | TRBD2 | TGCAGTGCCGCGAGGGAGGGAGTAGACCGTGAGCAGTACTTC | CSAAREGVDREQYF
TRBJ2-7 | TRBV6-2/TRBV6-3 | - | TRBD1 | TGTGCCAGCAGTCCCGGGACAGGGTCCAGGGAGCAGTACTTC | CASSPGTGSREQYF
TRBJ2-3 | TRBV4-3 | few | - | TGCGCCAGCAGCCAAGTCATCGGCCTCGTCACAGATACGCAGTATTTT | CASSQVIGLVTDTQYF
TRBJ2-3 | TRBV20-1 | - | - | TGCAGTGCCCGAGGACATGGGGGGACAGATACGCAGTATTTT | CSARGHGGTDTQYF
TRBJ1-5 | TRBV7-2 | - | - | TGTGCCAGCAGCTCACTTACTGGAACAGGGAGTCAGCCCCAGCATTTT | CASSSLTGTGSQPQHF
TRBJ2-2 | TRBV7-2 | few | TRBD2 | TGTGCCAGCAGCCGGCGGGGGGCCCCGAACACCGGGGAGCTGTTTTTT | CASSRRGAPNTGELFF
TRBJ2-3 | TRBV10-2 | once | TRBD2 | TGCGCCAGCACGACTCTAGCGGGGGCAGTAGATACGCAGTATTTT | CASTTLAGAVDTQYF
TRBJ1-1 | TRBV7-9 | - | - | TGTGCCGGCAGCCTAAAGGGCGGGAAGGGCACTGAAGCTTTCTTT | CAGSLKGGKGTEAFF
TRBJ2-5 | TRBV29-1 | - | TRBD1 | TGCAGCGTTGAATTAACCGGGACAGGGGTTGAGACCCAGTACTTC | CSVELTGTGVETQYF
TRBJ2-5 | TRBV6-1 | once | TRBD2 | TGTGCCAGCAGTGAAGGAAGCGGGGTAAAACAAGAGACCCAGTACTTC | CASSEGSGVKQETQYF
TRBJ1-2 | TRBV4-1 | - | TRBD1 | TGCGCCAGCAGCCAAACGACAGGGACCATTGGCTACACCTTC | CASSQTTGTIGYTF
TRBJ2-1 | TRBV4-3 | few | - | TGCGCCAGCAGCCTAGACCCCACTGGACGGTACAATGAGCAGTTCTTC | CASSLDPTGRYNEQFF
TRBJ2-4 | TRBV4-2 | - | TRBD1 | TGTGCCAGCAGCCAAGTGGGACAGGGGGCCAAAAACATTCAGTACTTC | CASSQVGQGAKNIQYF
TRBJ2-5 | TRBV7-8 | - | TRBD1 | TGTGCCAGCAGCTCCCACAGGGGCCAAGAGACCCGGTACTTC | CASSSHRGQETRYF
TRBJ1-5 | TRBV3-1 | - | TRBD1 | TGTGCCAGCAGCCAAGGGCAGGGGGCTTCGCCCCAGCATTTT | CASSQGQGASPQHF
TRBJ2-6 | TRBV27 | - | - | TGTGCCAGCGGACCAGAGATCTCTGGGGCCAACGTCCTGACTTTC | CASGPEISGANVLTF
TRBJ1-1 | TRBV4-1 | few | TRBD1 | TGCGCCAGCAGCCAAGACGACAGGGGAGATGAAGCTTTCTTT | CASSQDDRGDEAFF
TRBJ2-2 | TRBV5-1 | - | TRBD1 | TGCGCCAGCAGCTTGGATACAGGGGGAACCGGGGAGCTGTTTTTT | CASSLDTGGTGELFF
TRBJ2-5 | TRBV4-2 | - | - | TGTGCCAGCAGCCAAGAATGGGGCGGGGTCCAAGAGACCCAGTACTTC | CASSQEWGGVQETQYF
TRBJ1-2 | TRBV7-9 | few | - | TGTGCCAGCAGCACCCAACAGGGTGGCTATGGCTACACCTTC | CASSTQQGGYGYTF
TRBJ2-1 | TRBV29-1 | few | - | TGCAGCGTTACAGGGAAGCGGGAGCAGTTCTTC | CSVTGKREQFF
TRBJ2-2 | TRBV5-1 | few | TRBD1 | TGCGCCAGCAGCCCGGGACAGATCTACACCGGGGAGCTGTTTTTT | CASSPGQIYTGELFF
TRBJ2-3 | TRBV9 | - | - | TGTGCCAGCAGCCACAGGTTCCACACAGATACGCAGTATTTT | CASSHRFHTDTQYF
TRBJ1-2 | TRBV20-1 | - | - | TGCAGTGCTAGTCGATCTGGGGGCAAGGGCTATGGCTACACCTTC | CSASRSGGKGYGYTF
TRBJ2-4 | TRBV9 | few | - | TGTGCCAGCAGCCCACAGGGAGGGGTAAACATTCAGTACTTC | CASSPQGGVNIQYF
TRBJ2-3 | TRBV12-3/TRBV12-4 | - | - | TGTGCCAGCAGTAAAGGACAGACACGCACAGATACGCAGTATTTT | CASSKGQTRTDTQYF
TRBJ2-1 | TRBV10-3 | - | TRBD1 | TGTGCCATCGGACAGGGGTTAGATAATGAGCAGTTCTTC | CAIGQGLDNEQFF
TRBJ2-3 | TRBV4-2 | few | - | TGTGCCAGCAGCCAAGATAGTGTTTTAGATACGCAGTATTTT | CASSQDSVLDTQYF
TRBJ1-5 | TRBV20-1 | - | - | TGCAGTGCTAGAGGGTTGAGCAATCAGCCCCAGCATTTT | CSARGLSNQPQHF
TRBJ1-4 | TRBV4-3 | - | - | TGCGCCAGCAGCCAAGTTGTCTTAGGTGAAAAACTGTTTTTT | CASSQVVLGEKLFF
TRBJ2-1 | TRBV29-1 | many | - | TGCAGCGTTGAGGCATCAGGGTGGGGGAACAATGAGCAGTTCTTC | CSVEASGWGNNEQFF
TRBJ1-2 | TRBV9 | few | - | TGTGCCAGCAACGTCGGCTCCCGTTGGGGTGGCTACACCTTC | CASNVGSRWGGYTF
TRBJ1-3 | TRBV20-1 | - | - | TGCAGTGCTAGTAGCAGCCAGAAAAACACCATATATTTT | CSASSSQKNTIYF
TRBJ1-2 | TRBV2 | - | - | TGTGCCAGCAGTGGGGGGCTCGGGGACTATGGCTACACCTTC | CASSGGLGDYGYTF
TRBJ2-1 | TRBV24-1 | - | TRBD1 | TGTGCCACCAGTGATTTCGGACAGGTCAATGAGCAGTTCTTC | CATSDFGQVNEQFF
TRBJ2-7 | TRBV5-1 | - | - | TGTGCCAGCAGTCGACTGGGGACCTACGAGCAGTACTTC | CASSRLGTYEQYF
TRBJ1-2 | TRBV3-1 | - | - | TGTGCCAGCAGCCCGTCAACAGGGAACTATGGCTGCACCTTC | CASSPSTGNYGCTF